Included here is one T cell receptor (beta chain) sequence, with context. Sequenced by immunoSEQ multiplex PCR; TCRdb stores in-frame clones only, minus some. The table includes hundreds of thousands of clones, around 93% detected once. These data originate in a study of T cell responses to AZD1222 COVID-19 vaccine. Trimming took off 1 base at V and 4 bases at J, with 13 bases between the two ends. Germline V gives CDR1 LGHDT, CDR2 YNNKEL (reference sequence). The CDR3 loop spans 15 amino acids. The TCR comes from an adult who received the AZD1222 COVID-19 vaccine. The sequencing used peripheral blood, collected 28 days after the second AZD1222 dose. This chain uses TRBV3-1 (or the pseudogene TRBV3-2) with TRBJ1-2; D gene uncertain. The CDR3 nucleotides read TGTGCCAGCAGCCAAGGTCCAGGTAGCCTCTATGGCTACACCTTC. This encodes CASSQGPGSLYGYTF.